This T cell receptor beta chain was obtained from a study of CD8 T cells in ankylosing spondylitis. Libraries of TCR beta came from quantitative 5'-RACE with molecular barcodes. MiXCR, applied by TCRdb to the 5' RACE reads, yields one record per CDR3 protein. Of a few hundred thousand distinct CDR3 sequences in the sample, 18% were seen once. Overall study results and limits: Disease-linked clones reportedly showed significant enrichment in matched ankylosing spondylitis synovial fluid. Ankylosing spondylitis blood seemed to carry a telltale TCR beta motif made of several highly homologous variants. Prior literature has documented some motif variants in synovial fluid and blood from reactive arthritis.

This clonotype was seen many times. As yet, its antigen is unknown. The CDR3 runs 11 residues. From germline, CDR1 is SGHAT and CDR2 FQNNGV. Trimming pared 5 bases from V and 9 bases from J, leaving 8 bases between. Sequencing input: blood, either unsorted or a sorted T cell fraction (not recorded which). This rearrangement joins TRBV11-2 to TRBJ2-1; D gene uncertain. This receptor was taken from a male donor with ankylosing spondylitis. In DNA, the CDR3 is TGTGCCAGCAGCCCAGGCAGTGAGCAGTTCTTC. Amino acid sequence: CASSPGSEQFF.